The 8 T cell receptor beta chains below come from one sample, sequenced in a study of PD-1 blockade in mismatch repair-deficient tumors. Generated by immunoSEQ multiplex PCR, the TCRdb table keeps only in-frame clones and is missing some. The top ten clones hold over 3% of a sample with more than 30,000 clones, more than 75% of them seen once. The sequencing used peripheral blood, collected approximately 78 weeks after starting pembrolizumab. The receptor source for this set is an adult with mismatch repair-deficient cancer.

The sample holds a few counts of this clone. The gene calls are TRBV19 and TRBJ2-7; D may be TRBD1 (5 bases). V lost 6 bases and J lost 2, with 14 bases in between. The germline gives CDR1 LNHDA, CDR2 SQIVND (reference sequence). This CDR3 is built from 14 residues. The CDR3: CASSPRGAAYEQYF. For the CDR3, the DNA is TGTGCCAGTAGCCCACGTGGGGCAGCCTACGAGCAGTACTTC.

This clone was seen a handful of times. This chain uses TRBV6-1 with TRBJ2-5, with 9 bases aligning to TRBD1. Per germline, CDR1 MNHNS and CDR2 SASEGT. CDR3 length equals 15 residues. J was trimmed by 10 bases and V by 7 bases; bases with no gene match: 16. CDR3 sequence reads: CASKPVTGGGLVQYF. Here the CDR3 DNA reads TGTGCCAGCAAGCCTGTGACAGGGGGTGGTTTGGTCCAGTACTTC.

This clone was seen once. The chain links TRBV7-3 to TRBJ2-1; 8 nucleotides agree with TRBD2. V was pared by 1 base and J by 2 bases, with 13 bases of the junction left unmatched. The V gene's germline CDR1 is SGHTA and CDR2 FQGTGA. The CDR3 has 19 residues. CDR3 nucleotides: TGTGCCAGCAGCTTAATGGCGGGAGGCGCCGTCGCGACCTACAATGAGCAGTTCTTC. Its protein is CASSLMAGGAVATYNEQFF.

The genes are TRBV19 and TRBJ2-7, with 7 bases identical to TRBD1. J lost 5 bases, V lost 8 bases, and 12 bases had no gene match. The CDR3 extends over 14 amino acids. The germline V gene has CDR1 LNHDA and CDR2 SQIVND (reference sequence). In DNA form, the CDR3 reads TGTGCCAGTGCTTCGGGACAGCAAAGTCACGAGCAGTACTTC. This codes for CASASGQQSHEQYF.

This clone was observed once. This chain connects TRBV30 to TRBJ2-1; 7 positions agree with TRBD1. Trimming removed 7 bases from V and 5 bases from J; junction bases left unmatched: 5. The CDR3 has 12 residues. CDR1 and CDR2 from the germline V gene are GTSNPN and SVGIG (reference sequence). The CDR3 DNA reads TGTGCCTCTGGACAGGCCAACAATGAGCAGTTCTTC. Translated: CASGQANNEQFF.

V is TRBV9 and J is TRBJ2-1; no reliable D call. The CDR3 spans 15 residues. V dropped 0 bases and J dropped 2 bases, with 9 bases sitting between them. Germline loops: CDR1 SGDLS, CDR2 YYNGEE. The CDR3 region has the DNA TGTGCCAGCAGCGTAGACGGAAGCCCCTACAATGAGCAGTTCTTC. Its translation: CASSVDGSPYNEQFF.

The gene calls are TRBV11-3 and TRBJ2-1, with TRBD1 as a possible D gene (5 bases). V gave up 2 bases and J gave up 6 bases, with 11 bases separating them. Germline CDR1 reads SGHNT; CDR2 reads YENEEA. The CDR3 has 14 residues. DNA of the CDR3: TGTGCCAGCAGCTTATATTCCCAGGGCAATGAGCAGTTCTTC. As protein: CASSLYSQGNEQFF.

This chain joins TRBV4-1 and TRBJ1-5; unclear D gene. From germline, CDR1 is MGHRA and CDR2 YSYEKL. V was shortened by 6 bases and J by 9 bases, with 30 bases between the two germline ends. The CDR3 totals 18 residues. CDR3 bases: TGCGCCAGCAGGATTGTGGTTACCCTCAAAAACGGGAGAGGGCCCCAGCATTTT. It translates to CASRIVVTLKNGRGPQHF.